This T cell receptor beta chain was observed in a study of cytomegalovirus exposure and HLA in healthy donors. Sequencing used immunoSEQ multiplex PCR; TCRdb keeps in-frame clones, though not all of them. The sample shows around 300,000 clones, 86% of them seen only once. This CDR3 contains 15 residues. Germline CDR1 and CDR2: MNHNS and SASEGT. The V gene end was trimmed by 1 base and the J gene end by 5 bases; junction bases not matched to a gene: 7. This chain uses TRBV6-1 with TRBJ2-5, with 7 bases aligning to TRBD2. Sequences were obtained from PBMCs. This TCR was recovered from a woman aged 18 to 35 in good health and CMV-seronegative. CDR3 region: CASSEGGGVRETQYF. Written as DNA, the CDR3 is TGTGCCAGCAGTGAAGGGGGGGGAGTGCGCGAGACCCAGTACTTC.